These 22 T cell receptor beta chains share one sample of origin, sequenced in a study of CD8 T cells in Susac syndrome. A quantity of roughly 0.5 to 1 ug RNA underwent reverse transcription using random hexamers. TCRdb reprocessed the immunoSEQ multiplex PCR reads with MiXCR, giving one entry per CDR3 protein. The sample contains approximately 190,000 distinct CDR3 sequences, 95% of which appear only once. Material for sequencing was CD8+ T cells from PBMCs. These receptors originate from a human donor with Susac syndrome.

J is TRBJ2-5 and V is TRBV29-1; no clear D. The CDR3 runs to 13 residues. V was cut by 0 bases and J by 1 base, with 6 bases left in between. Germline V CDR1 and CDR2: SQVTM, ANQGSEA. DNA of the CDR3: TGCAGCGTTGAAGAGCAAGGCCAAGAGACCCAGTACTTC. It translates to CSVEEQGQETQYF.

V usage is TRBV5-4 and J usage is TRBJ2-1; D not resolved. This CDR3 is 18 amino acids long. Germline V gene sequence: CDR1 SGHNT, CDR2 YYREEE (reference sequence). The V gene lost 2 bases and the J gene lost 4 bases, with 22 bases spanning the gap. The CDR3 is CASSFLFGDLNTYNEQFF. CDR3 in DNA: TGTGCCAGCAGCTTCCTGTTTGGTGATTTGAACACTTACAATGAGCAGTTCTTC.

J is TRBJ1-2 and V is TRBV12-3 or TRBV12-4; no definite D call. The CDR3 consists of 12 residues. V was trimmed by 3 bases and J by 7 bases, leaving 9 bases between them. The CDR3 protein is CASSLVGSGYTF. The CDR3 bases are TGTGCCAGCAGTTTGGTGGGAAGTGGCTACACCTTC.

This sequence joins TRBV20-1 and TRBJ2-7, with a possible D match to TRBD1 (6 bases). V was cut by 6 bases and J by 3 bases, with 15 bases left in between. CDR3 length equals 13 residues. Per the germline V gene, CDR1 is DFQATT and CDR2 is SNEGSKA (reference sequence). CDR3: CSAWTVPIYEQYF. CDR3 in DNA: TGCAGTGCCTGGACAGTTCCTATCTACGAGCAGTACTTC.

V gene TRBV19 combines with J gene TRBJ2-7, with D perhaps matching TRBD2 (5 bases). Trimming pared 3 bases from V and 2 bases from J, leaving 11 bases between. Germline V gives CDR1 LNHDA, CDR2 SQIVND (reference sequence). The CDR3 extends over 14 amino acids. This chain's CDR3 is CASSIMHGTYEQYF. The DNA of the CDR3 is TGTGCCAGTAGTATTATGCACGGGACCTACGAGCAGTACTTC.

The rearrangement links TRBV9 to TRBJ2-5; D is undetermined. Trimming took 0 bases from V and 2 from J, leaving 11 bases between them. CDR3 size: 15 residues. The V gene's germline CDR1 is SGDLS and CDR2 YYNGEE. In DNA form, the CDR3 reads TGTGCCAGCAGCGTAGAGGCAAATTCACAAGAGACCCAGTACTTC. Encoded protein: CASSVEANSQETQYF. Looking up the rest from reference TRBV9 and TRBJ2-5 gives the full variable domain: DSGVTQTPKHLITATGQRVTLRCSPRSGDLSVYWYQQSLDQGLQFLIQYYNGEERAKGNILERFSAQQFPDLHSELNLSSLELGDSALYFCASSVEANSQETQYFGPGTRLLVL.

The genes are TRBV29-1 and TRBJ2-5, with TRBD2 matching over 14 bases. Germline CDR1 is SQVTM and CDR2 is ANQGSEA. The CDR3 contains 16 residues. The junction had 7 bases not matched to a gene; V was cut back by 6 bases and J by 1 base. The CDR3 coding sequence is TGCAGCGTCCCCGGGACTAGCGGGGGATTCCAAGAGACCCAGTACTTC. Its protein product is CSVPGTSGGFQETQYF.

The CDR3 loop reads CATPVKGRPTEQYF. The DNA of the CDR3 is TGTGCCACCCCCGTTAAGGGACGCCCGACCGAGCAGTACTTC. The V and J genes are TRBV7-9 and TRBJ2-7; either TRBD1 or TRBD2 may fit D (5 bases each). Trimming removed 10 bases from V and 6 bases from J, with 22 bases in between. Germline V lookup: CDR1 SEHNR, CDR2 FQNEAQ (reference sequence). The CDR3 sequence is 14 residues long.

The rearrangement links TRBV15 to TRBJ2-1; 7 positions agree with TRBD1. Trimming cost V 8 bases and J 1 base; bases outside gene matches: 2. Germline V CDR1 and CDR2: LNHNV, YYDKDF (reference sequence). CDR3 size: 13 residues. CDR3 sequence: CATRQGSYNEQFF. The CDR3 nucleotides read TGTGCCACCCGACAGGGTTCCTACAATGAGCAGTTCTTC.

The chain joins TRBV20-1 to TRBJ2-3; 9 bases agree with TRBD2. Per germline, CDR1 DFQATT and CDR2 SNEGSKA (reference sequence). The V segment lost 6 bases and the J segment 2 bases; nucleotides outside the gene matches: 15. This CDR3 comprises 17 residues. CDR3 amino acids: CSAPGLAIHPYTDTQYF. The CDR3 bases are TGCAGTGCCCCGGGACTAGCTATTCATCCCTACACAGATACGCAGTATTTT.

J is TRBJ2-1 and V is TRBV28, with 12 bases fitting TRBD2. The germline CDR1 and CDR2 sequences are MDHEN and SYDVKM. The CDR3 contains 17 residues. Trimming cost V 2 bases and J 8 bases; bases outside gene matches: 10. This CDR3 reads CASSLGLAGGPIDEQFF. CDR3 sequence (DNA): TGTGCCAGCAGTTTAGGGCTAGCGGGAGGGCCGATCGATGAGCAGTTCTTC.

This sequence joins TRBV27 and TRBJ1-2; D remains ambiguous. V lost 4 bases and J lost 0, with 15 bases in between. This CDR3 comprises 16 residues. Germline-derived CDR1 and CDR2 are MNHEY and SMNVEV (reference sequence). The DNA for the CDR3 is TGTGCCAGCAGTTCAGACGGACCCGGGACTAACTATGGCTACACCTTC. It specifies CASSSDGPGTNYGYTF.

This chain links TRBV7-8 with TRBJ2-5; 7 nucleotides line up with TRBD2. The CDR3 contains 16 residues. With 3 bases clipped from V and 2 bases from J, the junction kept 9 bases outside the gene matches. Germline V CDR1 and CDR2: SGHVS, FQNEAQ. The CDR3 sequence is CASSFLASGAQETQYF. The CDR3 nucleotides read TGTGCCAGCAGCTTTTTGGCCAGCGGGGCGCAAGAGACCCAGTACTTC.

The chain uses TRBV6-2 or TRBV6-3 and TRBJ2-7; no clear D. V was trimmed by 2 bases and J by 0 bases, leaving 8 bases between them. Looked up from germline, CDR1 is MNHEY and CDR2 is SVGEGT. The CDR3 sequence is 14 residues long. CDR3 region: CASSYGVNSYEQYF. The CDR3 nucleotides read TGTGCCAGCAGTTACGGGGTAAACTCCTACGAGCAGTACTTC.

V is TRBV6-4 and J is TRBJ1-4, with 7 bases that match TRBD1. Trimming took 7 bases from V and 3 from J; bases not matched to a gene: 20. This CDR3 contains 19 residues. Germline V gene data show CDR1 as MRHNA and CDR2 as SNTAGT. CDR3: CASNNKPGQSATPNEKLFF. For the CDR3, the DNA is TGTGCCAGCAATAATAAACCGGGACAGTCCGCCACCCCTAATGAAAAACTGTTTTTT.

The V gene is TRBV9, the J gene TRBJ2-7; unclear D gene. The V end lost 0 bases, the J end lost 3 bases, and 10 bases lay between the germline ends. The germline gives CDR1 SGDLS, CDR2 YYNGEE. This CDR3 comprises 14 residues. CDR3: CASSVGWNLYEQYF. For the CDR3, the DNA is TGTGCCAGCAGCGTAGGCTGGAACCTCTACGAGCAGTACTTC. The full variable domain, completed using reference TRBV9 and TRBJ2-7, is DSGVTQTPKHLITATGQRVTLRCSPRSGDLSVYWYQQSLDQGLQFLIQYYNGEERAKGNILERFSAQQFPDLHSELNLSSLELGDSALYFCASSVGWNLYEQYFGPGTRLTVT.

The chain uses TRBV12-3 or TRBV12-4 and TRBJ2-3, with 7 bases identical to TRBD1. The CDR3 length is 15 residues. Trimming at V came to 1 base and at J to 0 bases, leaving 1 base not matched to a gene. The CDR3 loop reads CASSLDRGSTDTQYF. The CDR3 DNA sequence: TGTGCCAGCAGTTTAGACAGGGGAAGCACAGATACGCAGTATTTT.

The chain has TRBV9 and TRBJ2-7, with TRBD2 matching over 8 bases. This CDR3 has 13 amino acids. CDR1 and CDR2 (germline): SGDLS, YYNGEE. The ends lost 4 bases at V and 2 bases at J; junction bases unmatched: 2. This CDR3 reads CASSPGGPYEQYF. CDR3 bases: TGTGCCAGCAGCCCGGGGGGGCCCTACGAGCAGTACTTC.

CDR3: CASSEAQGVTEAFF. In DNA, the CDR3 is TGTGCCAGCAGTGAGGCCCAGGGGGTAACTGAAGCTTTCTTT. The genes are TRBV2 and TRBJ1-1; 7 bases match TRBD1. After removal of 3 bases from V and 5 bases from J, the junction contained 6 bases not matched to a gene. CDR3 size: 14 residues. CDR1 and CDR2 (germline): SNHLY, FYNNEI.

The chain has TRBV28 and TRBJ1-3, with 8 bases lining up with TRBD1. Germline CDR1 is MDHEN and CDR2 is SYDVKM. The CDR3 spans 17 residues. Unmatched junction bases numbered 14, after V lost 6 bases and J lost 4 bases. CDR3 bases: TGTGCCAGCAGCCTAGGTTTGAGACAGGGGAGGGGAAACACCATATATTTT. It yields the protein CASSLGLRQGRGNTIYF. Looking up the rest from reference TRBV28 and TRBJ1-3 gives the full variable domain: DVKVTQSSRYLVKRTGEKVFLECVQDMDHENMFWYRQDPGLGLRLIYFSYDVKMKEKGDIPEGYSVSREKKERFSLILESASTNQTSMYLCASSLGLRQGRGNTIYFGEGSWLTVV.

This rearrangement joins TRBV4-2 to TRBJ2-3; 11 positions agree with TRBD2. In germline, CDR1 is LGHNA, CDR2 YNFKEQ. V lost 2 bases to trimming and J lost 3 bases; unmatched junction nucleotides: 7. The CDR3 contains 17 residues. The CDR3 region is CASSQPHSGGATDTQYF. CDR3 DNA sequence: TGTGCCAGCAGCCAACCACATAGCGGGGGGGCGACAGATACGCAGTATTTT.

J is TRBJ2-3 and V is TRBV4-2; TRBD2 aligns across 9 bases. With 3 bases clipped from V and 4 bases from J, the junction kept 5 bases outside the gene matches. The V gene's germline CDR1 is LGHNA and CDR2 YNFKEQ. There are 15 residues in the CDR3. The CDR3: CASSHGTSNADTQYF. CDR3 nucleotide sequence: TGTGCCAGCAGCCACGGGACTAGCAATGCAGATACGCAGTATTTT.